This T cell receptor beta chain was obtained from a study of OX40 agonist ivuxolimab in advanced cancers. Study-level results: Average numbers of expanded clones were greater in CD8+ T cells than in CD4+.

This clone occurred once. Its antigen is still unknown. Trimming shortened V by 8 bases and J by 1 base, and 17 bases separated the two germline ends. The CDR3 is 16 amino acids. The repertoire was sequenced with immunoSEQ multiplex PCR; TCRdb's copy has only in-frame clones and lacks some. This table holds 37,000 or so clones, 74% found once. The clonotype originates from an adult with an advanced solid tumor such as melanoma, head and neck, liver or kidney cancer. The chain uses TRBV23-1 and TRBJ2-2; a possible D gene is TRBD1 (6 bases). TRBV23-1 is noted as an ORF with a role that remains uncertain. Source: CD4+ or CD8+ T cells sorted from blood, taken in a trial of the OX40 agonist ivuxolimab. DNA for the CDR3: TGCGCCAGCTTAGGGGCCCGACAGGTGAACACCGGGGAGCTGTTTTTT. It encodes CASLGARQVNTGELFF.